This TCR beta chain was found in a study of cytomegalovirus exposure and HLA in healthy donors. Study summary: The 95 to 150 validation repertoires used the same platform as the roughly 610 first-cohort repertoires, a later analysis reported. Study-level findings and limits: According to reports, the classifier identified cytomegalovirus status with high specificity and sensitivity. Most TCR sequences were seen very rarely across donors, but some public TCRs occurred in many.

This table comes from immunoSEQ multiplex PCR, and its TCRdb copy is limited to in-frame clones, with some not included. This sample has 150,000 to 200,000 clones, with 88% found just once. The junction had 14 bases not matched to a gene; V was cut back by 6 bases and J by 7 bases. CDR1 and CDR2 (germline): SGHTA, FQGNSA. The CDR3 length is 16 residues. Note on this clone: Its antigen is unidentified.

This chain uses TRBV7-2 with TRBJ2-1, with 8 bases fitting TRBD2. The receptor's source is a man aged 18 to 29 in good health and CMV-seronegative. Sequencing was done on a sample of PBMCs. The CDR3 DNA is TGTGCCAGCAGGCGCCAGCCGGGACTAGTTGCAAATGAGCAGTTCTTC. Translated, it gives CASRRQPGLVANEQFF.